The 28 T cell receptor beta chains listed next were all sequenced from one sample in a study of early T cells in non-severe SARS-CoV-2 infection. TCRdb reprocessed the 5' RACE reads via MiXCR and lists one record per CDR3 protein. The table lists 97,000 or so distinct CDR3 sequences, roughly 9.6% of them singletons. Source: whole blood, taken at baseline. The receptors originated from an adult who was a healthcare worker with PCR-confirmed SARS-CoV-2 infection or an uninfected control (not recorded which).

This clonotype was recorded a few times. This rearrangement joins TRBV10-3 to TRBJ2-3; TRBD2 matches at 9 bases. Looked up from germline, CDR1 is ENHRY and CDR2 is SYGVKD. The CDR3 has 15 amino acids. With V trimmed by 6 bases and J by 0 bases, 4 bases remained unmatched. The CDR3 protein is CAIRASGASTDTQYF. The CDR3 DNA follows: TGTGCCATCAGGGCTAGCGGGGCTAGCACAGATACGCAGTATTTT.

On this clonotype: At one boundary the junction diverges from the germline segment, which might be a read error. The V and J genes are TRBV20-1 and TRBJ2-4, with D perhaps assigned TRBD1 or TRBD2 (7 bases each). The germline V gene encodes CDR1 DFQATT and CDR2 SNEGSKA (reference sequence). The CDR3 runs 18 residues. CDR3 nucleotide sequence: TGCAGTGCTAGAGATGGGAGGGGGAACAGGGGCCCCAAAAGCATTCAGTACTTC. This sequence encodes CSARDGRGNRGPKSIQYF.

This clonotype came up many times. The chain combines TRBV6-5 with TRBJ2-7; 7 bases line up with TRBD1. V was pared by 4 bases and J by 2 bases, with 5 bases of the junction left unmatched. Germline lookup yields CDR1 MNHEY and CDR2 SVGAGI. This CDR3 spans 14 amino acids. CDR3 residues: CASSLETGPYEQYF. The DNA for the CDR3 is TGTGCCAGCAGTTTGGAGACAGGGCCCTACGAGCAGTACTTC.

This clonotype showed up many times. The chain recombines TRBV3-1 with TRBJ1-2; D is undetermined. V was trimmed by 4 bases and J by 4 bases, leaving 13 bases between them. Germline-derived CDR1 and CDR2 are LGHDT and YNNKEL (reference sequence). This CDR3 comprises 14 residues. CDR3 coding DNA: TGTGCCAGCAGCCTCGGACCCGCTGGCTATGGCTACACCTTC. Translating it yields CASSLGPAGYGYTF.

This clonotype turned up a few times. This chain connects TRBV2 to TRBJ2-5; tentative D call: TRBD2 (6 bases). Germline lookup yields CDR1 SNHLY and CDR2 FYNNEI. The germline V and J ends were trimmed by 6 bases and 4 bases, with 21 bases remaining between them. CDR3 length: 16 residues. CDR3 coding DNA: TGTGCCAGCAGGGATGGGTCAGGGAGGATTCGAGAGACCCAGTACTTC. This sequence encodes CASRDGSGRIRETQYF.

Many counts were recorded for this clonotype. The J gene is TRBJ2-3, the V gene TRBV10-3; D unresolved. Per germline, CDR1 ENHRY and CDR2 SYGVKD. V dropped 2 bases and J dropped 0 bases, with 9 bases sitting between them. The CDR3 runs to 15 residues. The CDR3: CAISEGRVSTDTQYF. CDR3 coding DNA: TGTGCCATCAGTGAGGGACGGGTGAGCACAGATACGCAGTATTTT.

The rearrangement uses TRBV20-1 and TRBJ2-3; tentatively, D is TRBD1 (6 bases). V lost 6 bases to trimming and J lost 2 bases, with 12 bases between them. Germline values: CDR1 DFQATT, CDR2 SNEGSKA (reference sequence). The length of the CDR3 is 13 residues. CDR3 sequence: CSALRQDTDTQYF. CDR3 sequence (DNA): TGCAGTGCCCTACGACAGGACACAGATACGCAGTATTTT.

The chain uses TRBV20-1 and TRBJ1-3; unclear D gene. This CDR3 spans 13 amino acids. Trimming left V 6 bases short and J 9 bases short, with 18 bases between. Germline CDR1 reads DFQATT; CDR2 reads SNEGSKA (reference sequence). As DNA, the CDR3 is TGCAGTGCCGCGGATAGGGAGGATCGCACCATATATTTT. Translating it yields CSAADREDRTIYF.

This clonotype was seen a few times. CDR3 sequence reads: CASSPRDRGGGYTF. In DNA form, the CDR3 reads TGTGCCAGCAGCCCACGGGACAGGGGCGGTGGCTACACCTTC. This sequence joins TRBV3-1 and TRBJ1-2; 10 positions agree with TRBD1. The CDR3 is made up of 14 amino acids. V was pared by 4 bases and J by 7 bases, with 6 bases of the junction left unmatched. CDR1 and CDR2 from the germline V gene are LGHDT and YNNKEL (reference sequence).

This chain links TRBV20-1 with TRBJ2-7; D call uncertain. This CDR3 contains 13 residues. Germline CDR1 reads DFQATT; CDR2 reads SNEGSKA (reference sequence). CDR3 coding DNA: TGCGGCTGGAGACTGCCGACCACCTACGAGCAGTACTTC. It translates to CGWRLPTTYEQYF.

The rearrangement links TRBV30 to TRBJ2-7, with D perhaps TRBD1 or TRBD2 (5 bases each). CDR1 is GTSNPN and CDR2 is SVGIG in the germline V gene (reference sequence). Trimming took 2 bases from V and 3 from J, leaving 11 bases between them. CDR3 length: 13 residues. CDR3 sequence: CAWSRGARYEQYF. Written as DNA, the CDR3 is TGTGCCTGGAGTAGAGGGGCCCGCTACGAGCAGTACTTC.

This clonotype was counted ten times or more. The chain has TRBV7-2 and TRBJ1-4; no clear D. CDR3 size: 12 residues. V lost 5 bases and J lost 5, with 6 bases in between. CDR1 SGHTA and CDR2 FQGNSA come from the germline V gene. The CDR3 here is CASSRPNEKLFF. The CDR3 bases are TGTGCCAGCAGCCGCCCCAATGAAAAACTGTTTTTT. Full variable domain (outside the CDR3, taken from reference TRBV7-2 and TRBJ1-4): GAGVSQSPSNKVTEKGKDVELRCDPISGHTALYWYRQSLGQGLEFLIYFQGNSAPDKSGLPSDRFSAERTGGSVSTLTIQRTQQEDSAVYLCASSRPNEKLFFGSGTQLSVL.

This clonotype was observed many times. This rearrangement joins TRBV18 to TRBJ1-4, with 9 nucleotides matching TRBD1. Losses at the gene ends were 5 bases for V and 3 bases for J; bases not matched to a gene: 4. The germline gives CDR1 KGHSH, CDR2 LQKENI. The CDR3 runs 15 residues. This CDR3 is CASSVNRGPNEKLFF. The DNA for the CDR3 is TGTGCCAGCTCAGTCAACAGGGGGCCTAATGAAAAACTGTTTTTT.

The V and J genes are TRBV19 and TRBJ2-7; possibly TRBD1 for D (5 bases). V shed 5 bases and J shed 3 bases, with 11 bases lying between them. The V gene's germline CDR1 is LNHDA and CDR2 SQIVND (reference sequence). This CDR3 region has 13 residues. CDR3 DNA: TGTGCCAGTAGTTCAGGGTCCAACTACGAGCAGTACTTC. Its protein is CASSSGSNYEQYF.

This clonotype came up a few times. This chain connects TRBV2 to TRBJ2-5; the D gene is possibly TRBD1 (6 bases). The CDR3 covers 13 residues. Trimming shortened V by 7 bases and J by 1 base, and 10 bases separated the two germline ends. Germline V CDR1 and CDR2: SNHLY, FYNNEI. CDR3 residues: CASNPTGQETQYF. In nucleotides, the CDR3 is TGTGCCAGCAACCCGACAGGCCAAGAGACCCAGTACTTC. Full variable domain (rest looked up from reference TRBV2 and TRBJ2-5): EPEVTQTPSHQVTQMGQEVILRCVPISNHLYFYWYRQILGQKVEFLVSFYNNEISEKSEIFDDQFSVERPDGSNFTLKIRSTKLEDSAMYFCASNPTGQETQYFGPGTRLLVL.

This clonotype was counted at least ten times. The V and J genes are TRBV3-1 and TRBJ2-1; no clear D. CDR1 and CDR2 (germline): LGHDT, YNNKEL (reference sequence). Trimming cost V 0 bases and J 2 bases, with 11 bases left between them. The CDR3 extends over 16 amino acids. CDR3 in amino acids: CASSQDRNFPYNEQFF. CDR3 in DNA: TGTGCCAGCAGCCAAGATAGGAACTTTCCCTACAATGAGCAGTTCTTC.

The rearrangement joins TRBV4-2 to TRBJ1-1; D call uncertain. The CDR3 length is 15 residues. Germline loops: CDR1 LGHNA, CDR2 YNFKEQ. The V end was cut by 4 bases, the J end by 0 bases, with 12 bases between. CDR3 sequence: CASSPQGFVNTEAFF. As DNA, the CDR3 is TGTGCCAGCAGCCCCCAAGGGTTCGTGAACACTGAAGCTTTCTTT.

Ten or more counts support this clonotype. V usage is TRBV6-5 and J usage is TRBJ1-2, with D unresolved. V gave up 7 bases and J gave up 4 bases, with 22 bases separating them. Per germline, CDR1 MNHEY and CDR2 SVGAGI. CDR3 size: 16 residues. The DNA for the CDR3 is TGTGCCAGCACTACCTCCAAGAAAGATTTTGGCTATGGCTACACCTTC. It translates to CASTTSKKDFGYGYTF.

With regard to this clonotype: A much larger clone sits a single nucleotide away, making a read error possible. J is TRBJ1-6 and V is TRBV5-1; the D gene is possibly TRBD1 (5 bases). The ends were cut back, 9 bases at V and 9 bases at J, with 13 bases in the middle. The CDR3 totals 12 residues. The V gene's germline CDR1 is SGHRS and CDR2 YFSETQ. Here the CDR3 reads CANTSGSSPLHF. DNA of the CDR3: TGCGCCAACACCTCAGGGAGTTCACCCCTCCACTTT.

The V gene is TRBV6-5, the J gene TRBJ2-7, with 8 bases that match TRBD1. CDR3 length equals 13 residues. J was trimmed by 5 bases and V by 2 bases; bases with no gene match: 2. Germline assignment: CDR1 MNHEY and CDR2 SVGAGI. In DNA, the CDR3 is TGTGCCAGCAGTTACGACAGGGGCAACGAGCAGTACTTC. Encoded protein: CASSYDRGNEQYF.

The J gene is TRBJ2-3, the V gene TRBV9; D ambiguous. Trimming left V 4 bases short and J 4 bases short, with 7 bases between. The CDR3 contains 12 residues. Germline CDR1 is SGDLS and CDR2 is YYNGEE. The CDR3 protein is CASSFNSDTQYF. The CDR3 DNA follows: TGTGCCAGCAGCTTCAACTCAGATACGCAGTATTTT.

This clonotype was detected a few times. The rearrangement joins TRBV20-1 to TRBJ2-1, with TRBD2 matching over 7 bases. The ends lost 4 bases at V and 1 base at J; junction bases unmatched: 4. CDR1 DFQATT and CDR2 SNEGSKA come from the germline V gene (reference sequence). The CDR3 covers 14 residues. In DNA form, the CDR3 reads TGCAGTGCTAAACCGGGGGGATCCTACAATGAGCAGTTCTTC. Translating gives CSAKPGGSYNEQFF.

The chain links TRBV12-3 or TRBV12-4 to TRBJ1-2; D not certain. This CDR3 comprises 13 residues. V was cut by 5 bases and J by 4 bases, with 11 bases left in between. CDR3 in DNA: TGTGCCAGCAGTCTCCCCTTGTCCTATGGCTACACCTTC. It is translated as CASSLPLSYGYTF.

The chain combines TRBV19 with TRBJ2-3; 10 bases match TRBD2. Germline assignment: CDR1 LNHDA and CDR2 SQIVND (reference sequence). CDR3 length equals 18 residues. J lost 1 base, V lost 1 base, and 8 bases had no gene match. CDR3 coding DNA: TGTGCCAGTAGTATAGGCCCCGGGACTAGCGCCGGCACAGATACGCAGTATTTT. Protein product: CASSIGPGTSAGTDTQYF.

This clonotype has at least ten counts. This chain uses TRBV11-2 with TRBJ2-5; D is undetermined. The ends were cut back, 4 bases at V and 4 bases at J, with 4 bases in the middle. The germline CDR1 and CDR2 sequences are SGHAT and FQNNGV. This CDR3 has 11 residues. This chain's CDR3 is CASSSTETQYF. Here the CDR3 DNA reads TGTGCCAGCAGCTCCACAGAGACCCAGTACTTC.

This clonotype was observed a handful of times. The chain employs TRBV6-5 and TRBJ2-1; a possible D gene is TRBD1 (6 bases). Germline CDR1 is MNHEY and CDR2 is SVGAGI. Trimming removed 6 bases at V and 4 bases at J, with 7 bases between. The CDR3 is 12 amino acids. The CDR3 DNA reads TGTGCCAGCAGACAGGGTTACAATGAGCAGTTCTTC. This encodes CASRQGYNEQFF.

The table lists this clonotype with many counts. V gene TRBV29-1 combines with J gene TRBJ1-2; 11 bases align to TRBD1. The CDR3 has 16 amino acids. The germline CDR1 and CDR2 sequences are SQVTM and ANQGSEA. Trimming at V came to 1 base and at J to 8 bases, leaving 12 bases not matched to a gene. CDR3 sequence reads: CSVEVLGTGTGGGYTF. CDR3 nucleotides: TGCAGCGTTGAAGTCCTTGGTACCGGGACAGGGGGAGGCTACACCTTC. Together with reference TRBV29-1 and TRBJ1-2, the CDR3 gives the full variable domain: SAVISQKPSRDICQRGTSLTIQCQVDSQVTMMFWYRQQPGQSLTLIATANQGSEATYESGFVIDKFPISRPNLTFSTLTVSNMSPEDSSIYLCSVEVLGTGTGGGYTFGSGTRLTVV.

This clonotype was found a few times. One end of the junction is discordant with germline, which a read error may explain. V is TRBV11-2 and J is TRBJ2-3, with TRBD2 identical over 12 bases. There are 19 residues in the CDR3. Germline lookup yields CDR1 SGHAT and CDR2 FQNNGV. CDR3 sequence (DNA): TGTGTCAGCAGCTCAGCTCTAGCGGGAGGGCTGGGTGGCACAGATACGCAGTATTTT. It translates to CVSSSALAGGLGGTDTQYF. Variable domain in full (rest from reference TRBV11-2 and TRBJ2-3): EAGVAQSPRYKIIEKRQSVAFWCNPISGHATLYWYQQILGQGPKLLIQFQNNGVVDDSQLPKDRFSAERLKGVDSTLKIQPAKLEDSAVYLCVSSSALAGGLGGTDTQYFGPGTRLTVL.